This TCR beta chain is drawn from a study of OX40 agonist ivuxolimab in advanced cancers. The study in broad terms: Ivuxolimab, which targeted the costimulatory receptor OX40 (CD134), was an agonistic, fully human IgG2 monoclonal antibody. The dose-escalation cohort was about 87% male with a mean age of about 58 years, ranging from about 20 to 85. The point of sequencing TCRbeta in the periphery was to test whether ivuxolimab changed TCR sequence diversity and drove clonal T-cell expansion. Three dose-escalation patients achieved partial responses, one with hepatocellular carcinoma and two with cutaneous melanoma. The paper describes the monotherapy dose-escalation part (N of about 47 patients) of the phase I trial of ivuxolimab. Intravenous ivuxolimab was administered to patients every 2 weeks at six dose levels: 0.01, 0.1, 0.3, 1.5, 3 and 10 mg/kg. Patients were allowed to have had prior anti-PD-1, anti-PD-L1 or anti-CTLA-4 therapy, and around 37% of the dose-escalation patients had previously received checkpoint inhibitors. Among the 50 to 55 dose-escalation patients, approximately 20 had hepatocellular carcinoma, around 15 melanoma, 9 renal cell carcinoma and 9 head and neck cancer.

Genomic DNA was extracted from sorted cells for sequencing of the TCRbeta CDR3 region. The immunoSEQ Assay was used to sequence the TCRbeta CDR3 regions. This immuneACCESS table, as held by TCRdb, lists in-frame sequences with V and J called but not all clones. Of the missing ones, under half trace to an unresolved V gene in checked studies; the others have no known cause. This sample lists 70,000 to 95,000 clones; about 94% were detected once. Of the sample, 1.1% is held by the ten largest clones. Comment on this clone: The antigen this receptor binds is unknown. There are no base qualities to consult, and no much larger clone falls within one base.

The CDR3 contains 15 residues, cysteine and phenylalanine counted. Only CDR3 DNA is held: 45 bases, read in frame from base 1. CDR1 KGHSH and CDR2 LQKENI are derived from the germline V gene. V is shortened by 3 bases, J by 2 bases, and the region joining them spans 10 bases. Study-wide findings and limitations: Antigen specificity was not determined for the clonally expanded peripheral T cells. At doses from 0.1 to 3.0 mg/kg, clonal expansion was seen in both CD4+ and CD8+ blood T cells between baseline and week 6. Low levels of normalized T-cell clonal expansion were also seen in some patients who did not respond. Partial responders in the 0.1-3.0 mg/kg groups had among the lowest normalized peripheral clonal expansion, especially among CD8+ T cells. After ivuxolimab, CD8+ T cells had more expanded clones than CD4+ T cells on average.

Patients with autoimmune disease history or receiving systemic immunosuppression were excluded from the trial. In every dose cohort, peripheral blood was drawn for TCR sequencing at baseline, cycle 4 day 1, and cycle 7 day 1. Samples were obtained from an open-label, multicenter, first-in-human phase I dose-escalation trial of ivuxolimab. Adults with locally advanced or metastatic head and neck squamous cell, hepatocellular, melanoma or renal cell carcinoma were enrolled in the trial. Before TCR sequencing, CD4+ and CD8+ T cells were separately sorted from peripheral blood. The chain was built from TRBV18 and TRBJ1-4, and possibly TRBD1, on 6 matching bases. This clonotype was obtained from an adult with an advanced solid tumor such as melanoma, head and neck, liver or kidney cancer. Sequencing used CD4+ or CD8+ T cells sorted from blood, obtained in a trial of the OX40 agonist ivuxolimab. The CDR3 protein: CASSPRQETNEKLFF. DNA sequence: TGTGCCAGCTCACCCCGACAGGAGACTAATGAAAAACTGTTTTTT.